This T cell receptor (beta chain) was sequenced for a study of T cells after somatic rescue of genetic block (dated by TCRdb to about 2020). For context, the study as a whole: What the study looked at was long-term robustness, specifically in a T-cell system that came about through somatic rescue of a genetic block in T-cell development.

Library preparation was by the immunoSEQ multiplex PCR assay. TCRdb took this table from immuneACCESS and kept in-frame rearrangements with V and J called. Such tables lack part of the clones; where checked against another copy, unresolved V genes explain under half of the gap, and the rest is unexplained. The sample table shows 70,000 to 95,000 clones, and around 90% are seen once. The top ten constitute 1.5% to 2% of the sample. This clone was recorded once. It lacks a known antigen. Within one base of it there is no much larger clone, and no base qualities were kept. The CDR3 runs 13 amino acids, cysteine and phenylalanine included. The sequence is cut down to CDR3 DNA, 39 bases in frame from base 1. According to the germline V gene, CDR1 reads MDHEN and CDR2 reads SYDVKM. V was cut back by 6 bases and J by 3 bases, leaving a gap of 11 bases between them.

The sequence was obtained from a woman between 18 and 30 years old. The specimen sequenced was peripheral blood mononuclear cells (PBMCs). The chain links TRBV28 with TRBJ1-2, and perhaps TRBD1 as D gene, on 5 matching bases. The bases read TGTGCCAGCAGCGAAGACAGTGACTATGGCTACACCTTC. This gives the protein CASSEDSDYGYTF.